The 30 T cell receptor beta chains given below trace back to one sample, sequenced in a study of beta chain features in type 1 diabetes. The investigators reverse transcribed all of the isolated RNA, so they sequenced expressed TCRB transcripts. Sequencing used immunoSEQ multiplex PCR; TCRdb keeps in-frame clones, though not all of them. The sample includes around 170,000 clones, about 9.1% of them seen just once. The sequenced material came from central memory CD4+ T cells from blood. Source of these receptors: a woman in her late teens or twenties in good health.

This chain joins TRBV7-3 and TRBJ1-2; 9 nucleotides line up with TRBD1. J was trimmed by 6 bases and V by 5 bases; bases with no gene match: 7. The germline CDR1 and CDR2 sequences are SGHTA and FQGTGA. This CDR3 comprises 14 residues. This chain's CDR3 is CASSAKTGGNGYTF. For the CDR3, the DNA is TGTGCCAGCAGCGCAAAAACAGGGGGCAATGGCTACACCTTC.

V is TRBV7-9 and J is TRBJ2-3; TRBD2 matches at 12 bases. CDR3 length: 16 amino acids. With 6 bases clipped from V and 4 bases from J, the junction kept 8 bases outside the gene matches. Germline V gene data show CDR1 as SEHNR and CDR2 as FQNEAQ (reference sequence). The CDR3: CASSSILAGGSDTQYF. The CDR3 region has the DNA TGTGCCAGCAGTTCGATACTAGCGGGGGGTTCAGATACGCAGTATTTT.

This clone occurred a few times. This chain joins TRBV12-5 and TRBJ1-2; no clear D gene. The CDR3 has 13 residues. V was clipped by 3 bases and J by 3 bases, with 8 bases between them. Germline lookup yields CDR1 LGHNT and CDR2 FRNRAP. CDR3 DNA sequence: TGTGCTAGTGGTTTACAGACGGACTATGGCTACACCTTC. The encoded protein is CASGLQTDYGYTF. The entire variable domain, with the rest obtained from reference TRBV12-5 and TRBJ1-2, is as follows: DARVTQTPRHKVTEMGQEVTMRCQPILGHNTVFWYRQTMMQGLELLAYFRNRAPLDDSGMPKDRFSAEMPDATLATLKIQPSEPRDSAVYFCASGLQTDYGYTFGSGTRLTVV.

This clone turned up a few times. One end of the junction varies from germline; a read error may be responsible. This chain links TRBV6-5 with TRBJ2-2; D not resolved. The CDR3 runs 13 residues. Germline values: CDR1 MNHEY, CDR2 SVGAGI. The CDR3 reads CAISELDTGELFF. The DNA of the CDR3 is TGTGCCATCAGTGAGCTTGACACCGGGGAGCTGTTTTTT.

This clone was seen only a few times. The chain recombines TRBV5-1 with TRBJ1-5, with D uncertain. The V and J ends lost 4 bases and 4 bases respectively, with 9 bases between them. From germline, CDR1 is SGHRS and CDR2 YFSETQ. This CDR3 has 13 residues. The CDR3, as DNA: TGCGCCAGCAGCATTACCGGTAATCAGCCCCAGCATTTT. This sequence encodes CASSITGNQPQHF.

This clone was seen a handful of times. This sequence joins TRBV19 and TRBJ2-7; D is possibly TRBD2 (6 bases). Germline values: CDR1 LNHDA, CDR2 SQIVND (reference sequence). This CDR3 spans 12 amino acids. V was shortened by 6 bases and J by 1 base, with 7 bases between the two germline ends. CDR3: CASRGGSYEQYF. The CDR3 bases are TGTGCCAGTAGGGGAGGATCCTACGAGCAGTACTTC.

The table lists this clone with a few counts. The chain has TRBV5-1 and TRBJ2-3, with 14 positions matching TRBD2. Germline CDR1 and CDR2: SGHRS and YFSETQ. The V gene end was trimmed by 4 bases and the J gene end by 0 bases; junction bases not matched to a gene: 4. The CDR3 sequence is 17 residues long. The CDR3 sequence is CASSGTSGGSSTDTQYF. The CDR3 bases are TGCGCCAGCAGCGGGACTAGCGGGGGCTCTAGCACAGATACGCAGTATTTT.

V is TRBV6-5 and J is TRBJ1-2; TRBD1 agrees at 7 bases. J gave up 4 bases and V 4 bases, and 6 bases lay outside the gene matches. This CDR3 comprises 14 residues. In germline, CDR1 is MNHEY, CDR2 SVGAGI. The CDR3 sequence is CASSLQGDGYGYTF. CDR3 sequence (DNA): TGTGCCAGCAGTTTGCAGGGGGACGGCTATGGCTACACCTTC.

This clone was detected a few times. The rearrangement links TRBV18 to TRBJ2-2; D uncertain. The CDR3 runs 15 residues. CDR1 is KGHSH and CDR2 is LQKENI in the germline V gene. The V gene lost 0 bases and the J gene lost 3 bases, with 8 bases spanning the gap. CDR3 sequence (DNA): TGTGCCAGCTCACCACCGAGCCGGGACACCGGGGAGCTGTTTTTT. Its protein is CASSPPSRDTGELFF.

This clone has a handful of counts. The V call is TRBV16, the J call TRBJ1-2, with D tentatively TRBD1 (5 bases). CDR1 is KGHSY, CDR2 FQNENV, per germline. CDR3 length: 15 amino acids. Trimming removed 0 bases from V and 2 bases from J, with 10 bases in between. CDR3: CASSQSREGNYGYTF. In DNA form, the CDR3 reads TGTGCCAGCAGCCAATCACGGGAGGGGAACTATGGCTACACCTTC. The entire variable domain, with the rest obtained from reference TRBV16 and TRBJ1-2, is as follows: GEEVAQTPKHLVRGEGQKAKLYCAPIKGHSYVFWYQQVLKNEFKFLISFQNENVFDETGMPKERFSAKCLPNSPCSLEIQATKLEDSAVYFCASSQSREGNYGYTFGSGTRLTVV.

There are a few counts of this clone. This chain joins TRBV6-5 and TRBJ1-1, with D unclear. CDR1 MNHEY and CDR2 SVGAGI come from the germline V gene. The V end lost 3 bases, the J end lost 6 bases, and 14 bases lay between the germline ends. The CDR3 totals 14 residues. CDR3 sequence (DNA): TGTGCCAGCAGTTATTCGACACAGATCCCTGAAGCTTTCTTT. Amino acids: CASSYSTQIPEAFF.

This chain connects TRBV7-2 to TRBJ2-7; D might be TRBD2 (5 bases). V lost 6 bases and J lost 1, with 16 bases in between. Germline V gene sequence: CDR1 SGHTA, CDR2 FQGNSA. This CDR3 region has 15 residues. CDR3 DNA sequence: TGTGCCAGCAGTCGTCTCCCGGGAAATTCCTACGAGCAGTACTTC. Encoded protein: CASSRLPGNSYEQYF.

This sequence joins TRBV27 and TRBJ2-7, with D perhaps matching TRBD1 (6 bases). This CDR3 has 15 residues. Germline CDR1 reads MNHEY; CDR2 reads SMNVEV (reference sequence). V was shortened by 5 bases and J by 2 bases, with 16 bases between the two germline ends. The CDR3 nucleotides read TGTGCCAGCAGTGGGACGGGGACACCAACCTACGAGCAGTACTTC. Translated: CASSGTGTPTYEQYF.

Worth noting for this clone: Being one base from a much bigger clone, this may be a read error. The gene calls are TRBV11-3 and TRBJ1-2, with 8 bases matching TRBD1. The CDR3 sequence is 13 residues long. After removal of 5 bases from V and 4 bases from J, the junction contained 3 bases not matched to a gene. Germline V lookup: CDR1 SGHNT, CDR2 YENEEA. The CDR3 sequence: CASSPGQVYGYTF. In DNA form, the CDR3 reads TGTGCCAGCAGCCCGGGACAGGTCTATGGCTACACCTTC.

This clone was found a few times. The chain uses TRBV2 and TRBJ2-5, with D perhaps TRBD1 (6 bases). The length of the CDR3 is 13 residues. The V end was cut by 7 bases, the J end by 2 bases, with 11 bases between. CDR1 is SNHLY and CDR2 is FYNNEI in the germline V gene. CDR3 residues: CASTKDSQETQYF. CDR3 coding DNA: TGTGCCAGCACCAAGGACAGTCAAGAGACCCAGTACTTC.

This clone was observed a handful of times. This chain links TRBV4-2 with TRBJ2-2, with 8 bases identical to TRBD1. The CDR3 has 18 amino acids. Germline loops: CDR1 LGHNA, CDR2 YNFKEQ. Trimming took 0 bases from V and 4 from J; bases not matched to a gene: 10. The CDR3 reads CASSQDQGTGSGTGELFF. Here the CDR3 DNA reads TGTGCCAGCAGCCAAGATCAGGGGACAGGCTCGGGCACCGGGGAGCTGTTTTTT.

The J gene is TRBJ2-2, the V gene TRBV9, with D possibly TRBD1 on 6 matching bases. V lost 4 bases, J lost 3 bases, and 16 bases lay in between. Germline values: CDR1 SGDLS, CDR2 YYNGEE. The CDR3 totals 16 residues. The CDR3 here is CASSSLLDRHTGELFF. For the CDR3, the DNA is TGTGCCAGCAGCTCGTTACTGGACAGACACACCGGGGAGCTGTTTTTT.

This clone has more than one count but fewer than ten. J is TRBJ1-5 and V is TRBV29-1; no firm D call. This CDR3 has 13 amino acids. Germline assignment: CDR1 SQVTM and CDR2 ANQGSEA. Trimming shortened V by 4 bases and J by 2 bases, and 9 bases separated the two germline ends. This chain's CDR3 is CSVAFSGNQPQHF. The CDR3 DNA reads TGCAGCGTTGCCTTCAGTGGCAATCAGCCCCAGCATTTT. Using reference TRBV29-1 and TRBJ1-5 for the parts outside the CDR3, the full variable domain is SAVISQKPSRDICQRGTSLTIQCQVDSQVTMMFWYRQQPGQSLTLIATANQGSEATYESGFVIDKFPISRPNLTFSTLTVSNMSPEDSSIYLCSVAFSGNQPQHFGDGTRLSIL.

The sample holds a few counts of this clone. The V call is TRBV11-2, the J call TRBJ2-5, with 9 bases lining up with TRBD2. The CDR3 length is 17 residues. Germline V gene sequence: CDR1 SGHAT, CDR2 FQNNGV. Trimming cost V 3 bases and J 5 bases; bases outside gene matches: 13. CDR3 sequence (DNA): TGTGCCAGCAGCTTTGGCGGGGGGGCCGTGGTAGGGGAGACCCAGTACTTC. Encoded protein: CASSFGGGAVVGETQYF.

This clone was found a few times. The same CDR3 also results from other DNA sequences found in this sample. The chain couples TRBV5-1 to TRBJ2-5, with D possibly matching TRBD1 (6 bases). Between the trimmed V and J ends, which lost 0 bases and 3 bases, there was a span of 9 bases. Germline CDR1 is SGHRS and CDR2 is YFSETQ. The CDR3 is 14 residues long. As DNA, the CDR3 is TGCGCCAGCAGCTTGGTTGCAGGGGAAGAGACCCAGTACTTC. This encodes CASSLVAGEETQYF. Together with reference TRBV5-1 and TRBJ2-5, the CDR3 gives the full variable domain: KAGVTQTPRYLIKTRGQQVTLSCSPISGHRSVSWYQQTPGQGLQFLFEYFSETQRNKGNFPGRFSGRQFSNSRSEMNVSTLELGDSALYLCASSLVAGEETQYFGPGTRLLVL.

The V gene is TRBV5-4, the J gene TRBJ2-7; 7 nucleotides match TRBD1. This CDR3 contains 15 residues. The trim removed 3 bases at V and 0 bases at J, leaving 6 bases unmatched. Germline V CDR1 and CDR2: SGHNT, YYREEE (reference sequence). The CDR3 region is CASSWGRDSSYEQYF. DNA of the CDR3: TGTGCCAGCAGCTGGGGCCGGGACAGCTCCTACGAGCAGTACTTC.

This clone was detected a few times. The chain couples TRBV2 to TRBJ1-2, with TRBD1 matching over 9 bases. With V trimmed by 6 bases and J by 6 bases, 2 bases remained unmatched. CDR3 length equals 12 residues. The germline gives CDR1 SNHLY, CDR2 FYNNEI. CDR3 sequence reads: CASRGQGDGYTF. CDR3 DNA: TGTGCCAGCAGGGGACAGGGTGATGGCTACACCTTC.

The table lists this clone with a few counts. The CDR3 DNA follows: TGTGCCAGCAGCTTAGGTGGGACTAGCGGGATGGAGACCCAGTACTTC. Encoded protein: CASSLGGTSGMETQYF. V gene TRBV7-2 combines with J gene TRBJ2-5; 13 bases agree with TRBD2. The V and J ends lost 1 base and 5 bases, in that order; junction bases with no gene match: 4. The CDR3 covers 16 residues. The V gene's germline CDR1 is SGHTA and CDR2 FQGNSA. The entire variable domain, with the rest obtained from reference TRBV7-2 and TRBJ2-5, is as follows: GAGVSQSPSNKVTEKGKDVELRCDPISGHTALYWYRQSLGQGLEFLIYFQGNSAPDKSGLPSDRFSAERTGGSVSTLTIQRTQQEDSAVYLCASSLGGTSGMETQYFGPGTRLLVL.

This chain joins TRBV5-1 and TRBJ2-3; possibly TRBD1 for D (6 bases). Germline V gene data show CDR1 as SGHRS and CDR2 as YFSETQ. The length of the CDR3 is 16 residues. Trimming took off 4 bases at V and 0 bases at J, with 15 bases between the two ends. As DNA, the CDR3 is TGCGCCAGCAGCCAAGGGGTGGACAGTAGCACAGATACGCAGTATTTT. Residues: CASSQGVDSSTDTQYF.

This clone was found a few times. J is TRBJ2-7 and V is TRBV6-5; TRBD2 matches 7 bases. This CDR3 has 15 residues. From germline, CDR1 is MNHEY and CDR2 SVGAGI. V shed 7 bases and J 1 base; nucleotides not matched to a gene: 10. The CDR3 nucleotides read TGTGCCAGCACCCCCACCGAGCGGGGATCCTACGAGCAGTACTTC. Translating it yields CASTPTERGSYEQYF.

V and J are TRBV7-2 and TRBJ2-1; no reliable D call. The germline V gene encodes CDR1 SGHTA and CDR2 FQGNSA. V was clipped by 1 base and J by 6 bases, with 10 bases between them. The CDR3 runs 14 residues. The DNA for the CDR3 is TGTGCCAGCAGCTTAGTTTTCGTTTTCAATGAGCAGTTCTTC. It codes for CASSLVFVFNEQFF.

This clone showed up just a few times. J is TRBJ2-5 and V is TRBV29-1, with TRBD1 identical over 10 bases. The CDR3 runs to 12 residues. V lost 6 bases, J lost 3 bases, and 1 base stayed unmatched. CDR1 and CDR2 (germline): SQVTM, ANQGSEA. Here the CDR3 DNA reads TGCAGCGTGGGACAGGGGAAAGAGACCCAGTACTTC. This gives the protein CSVGQGKETQYF. The whole variable domain, filled in from reference TRBV29-1 and TRBJ2-5, reads SAVISQKPSRDICQRGTSLTIQCQVDSQVTMMFWYRQQPGQSLTLIATANQGSEATYESGFVIDKFPISRPNLTFSTLTVSNMSPEDSSIYLCSVGQGKETQYFGPGTRLLVL.

This clone was observed a handful of times. The chain has TRBV7-9 and TRBJ1-4; D unresolved. The CDR3 is 13 residues long. Germline V gene lookup returns CDR1 SEHNR and CDR2 FQNEAQ (reference sequence). Trimming took off 5 bases at V and 8 bases at J, with 12 bases between the two ends. The CDR3 loop reads CASSRERGEKLFF. CDR3 bases: TGTGCCAGCAGCCGAGAGCGAGGCGAAAAACTGTTTTTT.

The chain links TRBV4-1 to TRBJ1-1; TRBD1 matches at 9 bases. This CDR3 is built from 14 residues. V lost 0 bases to trimming and J lost 11 bases; unmatched junction nucleotides: 7. Germline V gives CDR1 MGHRA, CDR2 YSYEKL. In DNA form, the CDR3 reads TGCGCCAGCAGCCAAGAGGACAGGGGTGGGGAGGCTTTCTTT. Translation gives CASSQEDRGGEAFF.

The chain uses TRBV7-9 and TRBJ2-1; 11 nucleotides match TRBD2. V shed 5 bases and J 12 bases; nucleotides not matched to a gene: 9. The CDR3 sequence is 14 residues long. Germline CDR1 is SEHNR and CDR2 is FQNEAQ (reference sequence). CDR3 residues: CASSGATSGGPQFF. The CDR3, as DNA: TGTGCCAGCAGCGGAGCCACTAGCGGGGGCCCGCAGTTCTTC.